This T cell receptor beta chain was obtained from a study of blood T cell repertoires in COVID-19. Overall study: Sources were T cells, B-cell-depleted T cells, or PBMCs; the material itself was cDNA or gDNA.

The CDR3 covers 13 residues. V was cut by 3 bases and J by 5 bases, with 11 bases left in between. Germline assignment: CDR1 LGHDT and CDR2 YNNKEL (reference sequence). How the authors handled the data: Cell counts per sample came from amplifying reference gene primers. TCRdb's copy holds only in-frame clones and misses some; the assay was immunoSEQ multiplex PCR. The DNA was the basis for D and trimming; V, J and clone size are from that table. The top ten clones hold 2.1% of a sample with about 50,000 clones, more than 75% of them seen once. This sequence was found in a woman aged 55-70 years with acute or convalescent COVID-19. Sequenced input: peripheral blood. V is TRBV3-1 (or the pseudogene TRBV3-2) and J is TRBJ2-7; no clear D. CDR3 sequence reads: CASSHAEVDEQYF. The CDR3 nucleotides are TGTGCCAGCAGCCACGCTGAAGTAGACGAGCAGTACTTC.